This T cell receptor beta chain was retrieved from a study of CD8 T cells in Susac syndrome. TCR beta was sequenced from blood CD8+ and CD4+ T cells. An input of about 0.45 to 1 ug of RNA was subjected to reverse transcription using random hexamers. TCRdb reprocessed the immunoSEQ multiplex PCR reads via MiXCR and lists one record per CDR3 protein. The sample contains hundreds of thousands of distinct CDR3 sequences, roughly 85% of which appear only once. Trimming removed 5 bases at V and 6 bases at J, with 9 bases between. This CDR3 has 11 residues. From germline, CDR1 is SGDLS and CDR2 YYNGEE. Details on this clonotype: Its antigen is undetermined.

Overall study findings and caveats: The authors acknowledged that their TCR sequencing and HLA analysis involved a relatively small number of individuals.

The material sequenced was CD8+ T cells from PBMCs. The chain is built from TRBV9 and TRBJ2-7, with D unclear. The receptor was derived from a human donor with multiple sclerosis. The CDR3: CASSDPPEQYF. In nucleotides, the CDR3 is TGTGCCAGCAGTGATCCCCCCGAGCAGTACTTC.